A single sample is the source of the 24 T cell receptor beta chains below, sequenced in a study of PD-L1 blockade in urothelial cancer (dated 2017 in TCRdb). Libraries were made using the immunoSEQ multiplex PCR assay. TCRdb took this table from immuneACCESS and kept in-frame rearrangements with V and J called. Such tables lack part of the clones; where checked against another copy, unresolved V genes explain under half of the gap, and the rest is unexplained. The sample table contains tens of thousands of clones; only one count was recorded for 82% of them. The ten largest make up roughly 7% of the sample. This specimen's time point label, per the study, means: pretreatment peripheral blood. The specimen comprised PBMCs, sampled around atezolizumab (anti-PD-L1) treatment. These receptors originate from a man aged 60 to 69 with urothelial cancer.

This chain joins TRBV6-6 and TRBJ1-2; no reliable D call. Germline CDR1 MNHNY, CDR2 SVGAGI (reference sequence). This CDR3 is 12 amino acids long. V shed 6 bases and J shed 8 bases, with 13 bases lying between them. The CDR3 is CASRPFGGGYTF. As DNA, the CDR3 is TGTGCCAGCAGACCCTTTGGAGGCGGCTACACCTTC.

The chain is built from TRBV7-2 and TRBJ2-1; 11 nucleotides line up with TRBD1. Trimming at V came to 5 bases and at J to 9 bases, leaving 9 bases not matched to a gene. This CDR3 contains 15 residues. The germline gives CDR1 SGHTA, CDR2 FQGNSA. Here the CDR3 reads CASSPEGTGGGEQFF. The CDR3, as DNA: TGTGCCAGCAGCCCCGAAGGGACAGGGGGGGGTGAGCAGTTCTTC.

This clone was counted between two and nine times. This chain uses TRBV28 with TRBJ1-5, with 9 bases identical to TRBD1. V was clipped by 7 bases and J by 0 bases; unmatched bases: 7. The CDR3 is 16 amino acids. Germline CDR1 reads MDHEN; CDR2 reads SYDVKM. The DNA of the CDR3 is TGTGCCAGCAACACAGGGGGCCGATATAGCAATCAGCCCCAGCATTTT. Amino acid sequence: CASNTGGRYSNQPQHF.

The V call is TRBV15, the J call TRBJ1-2; weak D call: TRBD1 (6 bases). Trimming stripped 5 bases from V and 3 bases from J, with 10 bases between. The CDR3 covers 13 residues. Germline V gene data show CDR1 as LNHNV and CDR2 as YYDKDF (reference sequence). Here the CDR3 DNA reads TGTGCCACCAGCCCACAGGGAGACTATGGCTACACCTTC. This codes for CATSPQGDYGYTF.

The genes are TRBV6-1 and TRBJ2-7, with D possibly matching TRBD1 (6 bases). Deletions cut 4 bases from V and 4 bases from J, with 14 bases between. In germline, CDR1 is MNHNS, CDR2 SASEGT. CDR3 length: 14 amino acids. CDR3 residues: CASSGGGQFYEQYF. The CDR3 DNA sequence: TGTGCCAGCAGTGGAGGAGGACAGTTTTACGAGCAGTACTTC.

This clone has more than one count but fewer than ten. The CDR3 DNA reads as TGTGCCAGCATCTTAGGGAGTATCGGCTACACCTTC. Translating it yields CASILGSIGYTF. The gene calls are TRBV2 and TRBJ1-2; no reliable D call. Trimming pared 7 bases from V and 8 bases from J, leaving 14 bases between. Germline CDR1 SNHLY, CDR2 FYNNEI. The CDR3 runs 12 residues. Based on the CDR3 plus reference TRBV2 and TRBJ1-2, the full variable domain is EPEVTQTPSHQVTQMGQEVILRCVPISNHLYFYWYRQILGQKVEFLVSFYNNEISEKSEIFDDQFSVERPDGSNFTLKIRSTKLEDSAMYFCASILGSIGYTFGSGTRLTVV.

The chain links TRBV4-1 to TRBJ2-4; TRBD2 matches 13 bases. CDR3 length equals 19 residues. Germline CDR1 reads MGHRA; CDR2 reads YSYEKL. The J segment lost 15 bases and the V segment lost 4 bases, leaving 24 bases of the junction unmatched. The CDR3 sequence: CASSRWTSGGRWGDTERYF. CDR3 DNA: TGCGCCAGCAGCCGCTGGACTAGCGGGGGAAGGTGGGGGGACACAGAACGGTACTTC.

This chain joins TRBV27 and TRBJ1-1; possibly TRBD1 for D (6 bases). The CDR3 is 14 amino acids. Germline V gene sequence: CDR1 MNHEY, CDR2 SMNVEV (reference sequence). Trimming took 5 bases from V and 5 from J, leaving 15 bases between them. The CDR3 sequence is CASSHDRLGTEAFF. CDR3 sequence (DNA): TGTGCCAGCAGTCACGACAGGTTAGGAACTGAAGCTTTCTTT.

This chain uses TRBV11-2 with TRBJ2-7; weak D call: TRBD2 (5 bases). Germline CDR1 reads SGHAT; CDR2 reads FQNNGV. This CDR3 comprises 15 residues. V lost 4 bases, J lost 4 bases, and 17 bases lay in between. The DNA of the CDR3 is TGTGCCAGCAGCTCCGGGTTCCTGGGCGGGTACGAGCAGTACTTC. Translated, it gives CASSSGFLGGYEQYF.

The genes are TRBV5-4 and TRBJ2-4; no reliable D call. With 3 bases removed from V and 3 bases from J, the gap between germline ends came to 19 bases. In germline, CDR1 is SGHNT, CDR2 YYREEE (reference sequence). This CDR3 has 17 residues. The CDR3 protein is CASSSVTDGSVKNIQYF. In nucleotides, the CDR3 is TGTGCCAGCAGCTCGGTGACTGATGGGTCGGTCAAAAACATTCAGTACTTC.

V is TRBV11-2 and J is TRBJ2-7; unclear D gene. The CDR3 sequence is 12 residues long. V lost 5 bases and J 7 bases, leaving 12 bases between the germline ends. CDR1 and CDR2 from the germline V gene are SGHAT and FQNNGV. The CDR3 nucleotides read TGTGCCAGCAGCATCTACAGACGGGAGCAGTACTTC. Translated, it gives CASSIYRREQYF.

The chain has TRBV7-8 and TRBJ2-5, with TRBD2 identical over 7 bases. V gave up 2 bases and J gave up 5 bases; unmatched junction bases: 2. The germline V gene encodes CDR1 SGHVS and CDR2 FQNEAQ. The CDR3 has 13 residues. DNA for the CDR3: TGTGCCAGCAGCTTATTCGGGGGGGAGACCCAGTACTTC. Its protein is CASSLFGGETQYF.

This chain connects TRBV6-5 to TRBJ2-2; 7 nucleotides agree with TRBD1. V trimming: 4 bases; J trimming: 0 bases; junction bases outside the gene matches: 2. This CDR3 has 15 amino acids. Germline V gene sequence: CDR1 MNHEY, CDR2 SVGAGI. The CDR3 DNA is TGTGCCAGCAGTTGGGGACAGACGAACACCGGGGAGCTGTTTTTT. As protein: CASSWGQTNTGELFF.

J is TRBJ1-1 and V is TRBV5-1; TRBD1 matches 7 bases. J was trimmed by 0 bases and V by 4 bases; bases with no gene match: 6. CDR3 length equals 15 residues. Germline V gives CDR1 SGHRS, CDR2 YFSETQ. CDR3 sequence: CASSPRQGMNTEAFF. The CDR3 coding sequence is TGCGCCAGCAGCCCAAGACAGGGCATGAACACTGAAGCTTTCTTT.

This clone was recorded only once. The rearrangement uses TRBV9 and TRBJ1-6; weak D call: TRBD1 (6 bases). The V gene lost 3 bases and the J gene lost 3 bases, with 25 bases spanning the gap. The germline gives CDR1 SGDLS, CDR2 YYNGEE. This CDR3 is 20 amino acids long. The CDR3 DNA reads TGTGCCAGCAGCGCCGACGACATAGGGGGAAAAGATTACTATAATTCACCCCTCCACTTT. Translating gives CASSADDIGGKDYYNSPLHF.

The CDR3 spells CATRTGDYSGANVLTF. DNA for the CDR3: TGCGCCACAAGGACAGGGGATTACTCTGGGGCCAACGTCCTGACTTTC. This chain connects TRBV10-1 to TRBJ2-6; 9 nucleotides align to TRBD1. Germline loops: CDR1 WNHNN, CDR2 SYGVQD (reference sequence). The ends lost 10 bases at V and 0 bases at J; junction bases unmatched: 7. CDR3 length: 16 amino acids.

This chain joins TRBV28 and TRBJ1-4; D unclear. The germline CDR1 and CDR2 sequences are MDHEN and SYDVKM. CDR3 length equals 13 residues. The ends were cut back, 8 bases at V and 5 bases at J, with 12 bases in the middle. In DNA form, the CDR3 reads TGTGCCAGCTCCGGGAACCACAATGAAAAACTGTTTTTT. Translating gives CASSGNHNEKLFF. The complete variable domain, with remaining parts taken from reference TRBV28 and TRBJ1-4, reads DVKVTQSSRYLVKRTGEKVFLECVQDMDHENMFWYRQDPGLGLRLIYFSYDVKMKEKGDIPEGYSVSREKKERFSLILESASTNQTSMYLCASSGNHNEKLFFGSGTQLSVL.

CDR3 loop: CASSEFSGGAYEQYF. CDR3 DNA sequence: TGTGCCAGCAGTGAATTTAGCGGGGGGGCCTACGAGCAGTACTTC. The V gene is TRBV2, the J gene TRBJ2-7; 11 positions match TRBD2. V lost 2 bases and J lost 2; bases outside the gene matches: 2. This CDR3 comprises 15 residues. The V gene's germline CDR1 is SNHLY and CDR2 FYNNEI.

The V gene is TRBV25-1, the J gene TRBJ1-3, with D possibly matching TRBD1 (5 bases). CDR3 length: 17 amino acids. The V end was cut by 3 bases, the J end by 0 bases, with 15 bases between. CDR1 MGHDK and CDR2 SYGVNS come from the germline V gene. CDR3 protein: CASSETGLLSSGNTIYF. CDR3 DNA: TGTGCCAGCAGTGAGACGGGACTTCTAAGCTCTGGAAACACCATATATTTT.

This chain uses TRBV7-2 with TRBJ2-1; D gene uncertain. V was shortened by 5 bases and J by 6 bases, with 11 bases between the two germline ends. The germline V gene has CDR1 SGHTA and CDR2 FQGNSA. CDR3 length: 13 amino acids. The CDR3 spells CASSPSRVNEQFF. The DNA of the CDR3 is TGTGCCAGCAGCCCGTCTCGCGTCAATGAGCAGTTCTTC.

J is TRBJ2-7 and V is TRBV11-2; 8 bases line up with TRBD1. The CDR3 length is 14 residues. CDR1 SGHAT and CDR2 FQNNGV come from the germline V gene. J was trimmed by 1 base and V by 7 bases; bases with no gene match: 6. The CDR3 loop is CASMTGAASYEQYF. The CDR3, as DNA: TGTGCCAGCATGACAGGGGCCGCTTCCTACGAGCAGTACTTC.

This clone has only one observation. This chain uses TRBV5-1 with TRBJ2-3, with 9 bases identical to TRBD1. This CDR3 spans 14 amino acids. The V and J ends lost 5 bases and 2 bases, in that order; junction bases with no gene match: 3. Germline-derived CDR1 and CDR2 are SGHRS and YFSETQ. CDR3 region: CASRTGGVTDTQYF. The CDR3, as DNA: TGCGCCAGCAGGACAGGGGGTGTCACAGATACGCAGTATTTT.

This clone was counted once. The J gene is TRBJ2-6, the V gene TRBV6-5, with D uncertain. Germline values: CDR1 MNHEY, CDR2 SVGAGI. The CDR3 sequence is 16 residues long. Trimming took 1 base from V and 0 from J, leaving 7 bases between them. This CDR3 reads CASSYWQASGANVLTF. The CDR3 coding sequence is TGTGCCAGCAGTTACTGGCAGGCCTCTGGGGCCAACGTCCTGACTTTC.

This chain joins TRBV5-1 and TRBJ1-1; D is uncertain. The CDR3 is 14 residues long. Germline assignment: CDR1 SGHRS and CDR2 YFSETQ. V was clipped by 0 bases and J by 0 bases, with 6 bases between them. CDR3 in DNA: TGCGCCAGCAGCTTGGATCCTTTGAACACTGAAGCTTTCTTT. Protein product: CASSLDPLNTEAFF.